This is a list of T cell receptor beta chains from one sample in a study of blood T cells in healthy people across ages. A single record per CDR3 protein comes from TCRdb applying MiXCR to the 5' RACE reads. The table shows around 750,000 distinct CDR3 sequences, with less than 70% occurring only once. Sample: blood. The source of these receptors is a man older than 75 in good health. CDR3s include the opening cysteine and the closing phenylalanine or tryptophan. Each record gives: CDR3 length, V gene, J gene, clone size, D gene, CDR3 protein, CDR3 DNA. The D gene is left open where the match is weak. For some rows the clone size is stated as once, few or many, or as a class when expanded; others skip it.

cdr3_length: 15; v_call: TRBV12-3/TRBV12-4; j_call: TRBJ2-7; clone_size: -; d_call: -; cdr3_aa: CASRQAGTGTYEQYF; cdr3_nt: TGTGCCAGCAGACAGGCCGGGACCGGGACCTACGAGCAGTACTTC
cdr3_length: 11; v_call: TRBV10-1; j_call: TRBJ1-1; clone_size: -; d_call: -; cdr3_aa: CASSGTGPAFF; cdr3_nt: TGCGCCAGCAGTGGAACTGGGCCAGCTTTCTTT
cdr3_length: 14; v_call: TRBV3-1; j_call: TRBJ1-1; clone_size: -; d_call: -; cdr3_aa: CASSQGRGSAEAFF; cdr3_nt: TGTGCCAGCAGCCAAGGAAGGGGCAGCGCTGAAGCTTTCTTT
cdr3_length: 12; v_call: TRBV29-1; j_call: TRBJ2-1; clone_size: few; d_call: -; cdr3_aa: CSCKSSYNEQFF; cdr3_nt: TGCAGCTGTAAAAGCTCCTACAATGAGCAGTTCTTC
cdr3_length: 15; v_call: TRBV9; j_call: TRBJ2-3; clone_size: few; d_call: TRBD2; cdr3_aa: CASSSTGLSTDTQYF; cdr3_nt: TGTGCCAGCAGCTCTACGGGACTATCCACAGATACGCAGTATTTT
cdr3_length: 14; v_call: TRBV20-1; j_call: TRBJ2-3; clone_size: -; d_call: TRBD2; cdr3_aa: CSARTSGRVDTQYF; cdr3_nt: TGCAGTGCTCGGACTAGCGGTCGCGTGGATACGCAGTATTTT
cdr3_length: 16; v_call: TRBV18; j_call: TRBJ1-4; clone_size: -; d_call: TRBD1; cdr3_aa: CASSPRPRDSNEKLFF; cdr3_nt: TGTGCCAGCTCACCGAGACCCCGGGACAGTAATGAAAAACTGTTTTTT
cdr3_length: 14; v_call: TRBV20-1; j_call: TRBJ2-5; clone_size: -; d_call: TRBD1; cdr3_aa: CSASRTGDWETQYF; cdr3_nt: TGCAGTGCTAGTCGGACAGGGGACTGGGAGACCCAGTACTTC
cdr3_length: 14; v_call: TRBV15; j_call: TRBJ2-1; clone_size: once; d_call: -; cdr3_aa: CATRRTVWAETQFF; cdr3_nt: TGTGCCACCAGAAGGACAGTCTGGGCAGAGACCCAGTTCTTC
cdr3_length: 17; v_call: TRBV14; j_call: TRBJ2-1; clone_size: -; d_call: TRBD2; cdr3_aa: CASSQESSGRALGEQFF; cdr3_nt: TGTGCCAGCAGCCAAGAGAGTAGCGGGAGGGCCTTGGGTGAGCAGTTCTTC
cdr3_length: 14; v_call: TRBV5-8; j_call: TRBJ2-7; clone_size: -; d_call: -; cdr3_aa: CASIKNRGSGEQYF; cdr3_nt: TGTGCCAGCATCAAAAATCGGGGCTCCGGCGAGCAGTACTTC
cdr3_length: 16; v_call: TRBV5-1; j_call: TRBJ2-1; clone_size: -; d_call: -; cdr3_aa: CASSSRQDRPNNEQFF; cdr3_nt: TGCGCCAGCAGCTCCCGCCAGGACAGACCAAACAATGAGCAGTTCTTC
cdr3_length: 15; v_call: TRBV2; j_call: TRBJ1-6; clone_size: few; d_call: TRBD1; cdr3_aa: CASTEIGQGQPPLHF; cdr3_nt: TGTGCCAGCACAGAAATCGGACAGGGACAGCCACCCCTCCACTTT
cdr3_length: 13; v_call: TRBV7-2; j_call: TRBJ2-5; clone_size: -; d_call: -; cdr3_aa: CASTRNPQETQYF; cdr3_nt: TGTGCCAGCACCAGGAACCCCCAAGAGACCCAGTACTTC
cdr3_length: 14; v_call: TRBV11-2; j_call: TRBJ2-3; clone_size: few; d_call: TRBD1; cdr3_aa: CASSQSTGSRYAYF; cdr3_nt: TGTGCCAGCAGTCAATCGACAGGGTCCCGATACGCGTATTTT
cdr3_length: 13; v_call: TRBV30; j_call: TRBJ2-7; clone_size: -; d_call: -; cdr3_aa: CAWSAGVPSEQYF; cdr3_nt: TGTGCCTGGAGTGCGGGGGTCCCGAGCGAGCAGTACTTC
cdr3_length: 15; v_call: TRBV20-1; j_call: TRBJ2-6; clone_size: -; d_call: -; cdr3_aa: CSATGQTSGANVLTF; cdr3_nt: TGCAGTGCTACTGGCCAAACCTCTGGGGCCAACGTCCTGACTTTC
cdr3_length: 15; v_call: TRBV6-5; j_call: TRBJ2-7; clone_size: -; d_call: TRBD1; cdr3_aa: CASSLARDRGSEQYF; cdr3_nt: TGTGCCAGCAGTCTAGCCCGGGACAGGGGTAGCGAGCAGTACTTC